This T cell receptor beta chain was captured in a study of memory CD4+ T cells and cytomegalovirus serostatus. Whole-study results and caveats: CD4+ memory repertoires contained about 40% of the roughly 150 reported CMV TCRbeta sequences.

Regarding this clone: Its matching antigen is unknown.

Method: immunoSEQ multiplex PCR; TCRdb's copy keeps in-frame clones and lacks some. Of some 80,000 clones in the sample, 65% to 85% were seen once. The CDR3 runs 16 residues. Germline V CDR1 and CDR2: MNHEY, SVGAGI. The V and J ends lost 0 bases and 2 bases, in that order; junction bases with no gene match: 5. Single viable CD3+CD4+CD8-CD45RO+ cells were sorted as the memory CD4+ T cells. The sequencing sample was made of memory CD4+ T cells from blood. This receptor was obtained from an adult in good health and CMV-seronegative. The chain recombines TRBV6-5 with TRBJ1-2, with 8 bases lining up with TRBD1. CDR3 DNA sequence: TGTGCCAGCAGTTACTCCATCACAGGGGGAAACTATGGCTACACCTTC. Its protein is CASSYSITGGNYGYTF.